Below are 29 T cell receptor beta chains sequenced from a single sample in a study of blood T cell repertoires in COVID-19. TCRdb's copy holds only in-frame clones and misses some; the assay was immunoSEQ multiplex PCR. The table has 150,000 to 200,000 clones, about three quarters seen once. The sequencing input was peripheral blood. The receptors here all came from an older woman with acute or convalescent COVID-19.

The chain links TRBV11-2 to TRBJ2-3, with 12 bases identical to TRBD1. The germline CDR1 and CDR2 sequences are SGHAT and FQNNGV. The CDR3 covers 17 residues. Trimming took 5 bases from V and 0 from J; bases not matched to a gene: 6. CDR3 DNA: TGTGCCAGCAGCCTGGGACAGGGGGCCCCTAGCACAGATACGCAGTATTTT. Translation gives CASSLGQGAPSTDTQYF.

The rearrangement uses TRBV29-1 and TRBJ2-7, with 8 bases fitting TRBD1. Germline V CDR1 and CDR2: SQVTM, ANQGSEA. The CDR3 contains 13 residues. The V segment lost 4 bases and the J segment 5 bases; nucleotides outside the gene matches: 7. As DNA, the CDR3 is TGCAGCGTTGTTGAGACAGGGGCCCACGAGCAGTACTTC. Amino acid sequence: CSVVETGAHEQYF.

J is TRBJ1-5 and V is TRBV6-5; D unclear. Trimming took off 7 bases at V and 5 bases at J, with 15 bases between the two ends. Germline V gene sequence: CDR1 MNHEY, CDR2 SVGAGI. The CDR3 covers 14 residues. In DNA form, the CDR3 reads TGTGCCAGCAACAATCCCGGAGTAGATCAGCCCCAGCATTTT. Translation: CASNNPGVDQPQHF.

CDR3 coding DNA: TGTGCCAGCAGCCAAGCGGTCCAGGGAAGCACTGAAGCTTTCTTT. Its translation is CASSQAVQGSTEAFF. The chain carries TRBV3-1 (or the pseudogene TRBV3-2) and TRBJ1-1, with D possibly TRBD1 on 5 matching bases. The CDR3 has 15 residues. V shed 1 base and J shed 4 bases, with 13 bases lying between them. CDR1 and CDR2 (germline): LGHDT, YNNKEL (reference sequence).

J is TRBJ2-5 and V is TRBV2; the D is unclear. This CDR3 is built from 15 residues. Germline V gene sequence: CDR1 SNHLY, CDR2 FYNNEI. V lost 2 bases, J lost 3 bases, and 13 bases lay in between. CDR3 residues: CASSEPGGGEETQYF. The CDR3 bases are TGTGCCAGCAGTGAACCCGGTGGCGGCGAAGAGACCCAGTACTTC.

The J gene is TRBJ2-5, the V gene TRBV6-5, with 10 bases lining up with TRBD2. This CDR3 region has 15 residues. Per the germline V gene, CDR1 is MNHEY and CDR2 is SVGAGI. Germline trimming cut 6 bases from V and 2 bases from J; bases unmatched to any gene: 6. The CDR3 DNA reads as TGTGCCAGCAGGACCAGCGGGAGGGTACAAGAGACCCAGTACTTC. This gives the protein CASRTSGRVQETQYF.

This sequence joins TRBV3-1 (or the pseudogene TRBV3-2) and TRBJ2-1; 13 bases are shared with TRBD2. The junction had 5 bases not matched to a gene; V was cut back by 4 bases and J by 5 bases. Germline V gene sequence: CDR1 LGHDT, CDR2 YNNKEL (reference sequence). The CDR3 runs 16 residues. The CDR3 region has the DNA TGTGCCAGCAGCCGGGGGACTAGCGGGGCCAACAATGAGCAGTTCTTC. Its protein product is CASSRGTSGANNEQFF.

This chain connects TRBV20-1 to TRBJ1-5; D gene uncertain. Trimming left V 3 bases short and J 5 bases short, with 23 bases between. The V gene's germline CDR1 is DFQATT and CDR2 SNEGSKA (reference sequence). This CDR3 contains 17 residues. The CDR3 is CSASSLAGESWDQPQHF. The CDR3 DNA is TGCAGTGCTAGTTCTCTTGCAGGCGAGAGTTGGGATCAGCCCCAGCATTTT.

The genes are TRBV14 and TRBJ2-3; D is uncertain. The CDR3 is 15 residues long. Deletions cut 3 bases from V and 2 bases from J, with 12 bases between. Per germline, CDR1 SGHDN and CDR2 FVKESK. Here the CDR3 reads CASSQVRGPTDTQYF. The CDR3 DNA follows: TGTGCCAGCAGCCAGGTTCGTGGCCCCACAGATACGCAGTATTTT.

The V gene is TRBV5-1, the J gene TRBJ1-1; 9 positions match TRBD1. The CDR3 is 14 amino acids. CDR1 and CDR2 from the germline V gene are SGHRS and YFSETQ. Unmatched junction bases numbered 3, after V lost 1 base and J lost 5 bases. The CDR3 loop is CASSLTGGSTEAFF. The CDR3 nucleotides are TGCGCCAGCAGCTTGACAGGGGGCAGTACTGAAGCTTTCTTT. Supplemented by reference TRBV5-1 and TRBJ1-1, the full variable domain reads KAGVTQTPRYLIKTRGQQVTLSCSPISGHRSVSWYQQTPGQGLQFLFEYFSETQRNKGNFPGRFSGRQFSNSRSEMNVSTLELGDSALYLCASSLTGGSTEAFFGQGTRLTVV.

This clone has only a few counts. The chain uses TRBV19 and TRBJ1-6; D uncertain. The CDR3 totals 13 residues. V was shortened by 5 bases and J by 9 bases, with 11 bases between the two germline ends. CDR1 is LNHDA, CDR2 SQIVND, per germline (reference sequence). DNA of the CDR3: TGTGCCAGTAGTCCGAGGGAGGGTTCACCCCTCCACTTT. This encodes CASSPREGSPLHF.

The chain carries TRBV28 and TRBJ1-2, with a tentative D call TRBD1 (6 bases). In germline, CDR1 is MDHEN, CDR2 SYDVKM. The CDR3 length is 13 residues. Trimming left V 8 bases short and J 7 bases short, with 17 bases between. This CDR3 reads CASREGGDAGYTF. The CDR3 DNA follows: TGTGCCAGCCGGGAGGGGGGGGATGCTGGCTACACCTTC.

This clone occurred once. The chain joins TRBV6-6 to TRBJ2-7; possibly TRBD1 or TRBD2 for D (5 bases each). Germline V gene lookup returns CDR1 MNHNY and CDR2 SVGAGI (reference sequence). V was pared by 6 bases and J by 0 bases, with 21 bases between. This CDR3 comprises 17 residues. CDR3 sequence (DNA): TGTGCCAGCAGCCGAGGGCATTGGGCCAGGGTCTCCTACGAGCAGTACTTC. Protein: CASSRGHWARVSYEQYF.

The chain combines TRBV2 with TRBJ2-1; TRBD1 aligns across 7 bases. The junction had 6 bases not matched to a gene; V was cut back by 5 bases and J by 5 bases. Germline values: CDR1 SNHLY, CDR2 FYNNEI. The CDR3 has 14 amino acids. The CDR3 sequence: CASSYRGANNEQFF. CDR3 nucleotide sequence: TGTGCCAGCAGTTACAGGGGAGCCAACAATGAGCAGTTCTTC.

V usage is TRBV29-1 and J usage is TRBJ2-2; possible D gene TRBD2, 6 bases. Trimming took 5 bases from V and 7 from J, leaving 14 bases between them. CDR1 and CDR2 from the germline V gene are SQVTM and ANQGSEA. The CDR3 is 13 amino acids. The CDR3 loop is CSVRTRDVGELFF. The CDR3, as DNA: TGCAGCGTTAGGACGCGGGATGTCGGGGAGCTGTTTTTT.

In its sample, this clone was seen many times. The CDR3 nucleotides are TGTGCCACCAGTGACCAGAGCGGGATGAACAATGAGCAGTTCTTC. The encoded protein is CATSDQSGMNNEQFF. This chain joins TRBV24-1 and TRBJ2-1; 7 bases map to TRBD2. From germline, CDR1 is KGHDR and CDR2 SFDVKD. The CDR3 runs 15 residues. With V trimmed by 4 bases and J by 5 bases, 7 bases remained unmatched.

The chain carries TRBV5-5 and TRBJ2-5, with TRBD2 matching 14 bases. Germline V gene lookup returns CDR1 SGHKS and CDR2 YYEKEE (reference sequence). Trimming cost V 4 bases and J 4 bases; bases outside gene matches: 9. The CDR3 is 17 residues long. The CDR3 region is CASSVGTSGRFAETQYF. CDR3 DNA sequence: TGTGCCAGCAGCGTCGGGACTAGCGGGAGATTCGCAGAGACCCAGTACTTC.

A single count supports this clone. The V call is TRBV5-6, the J call TRBJ2-2; D uncertain. Trimming left V 2 bases short and J 3 bases short, with 8 bases between. CDR1 SGHDT and CDR2 YYEEEE come from the germline V gene. The CDR3 spans 14 residues. The CDR3 bases are TGTGCCAGCAGCTTAGATAGATACACCGGGGAGCTGTTTTTT. Protein sequence: CASSLDRYTGELFF.

V usage is TRBV6-1 and J usage is TRBJ2-2, with a possible D match to TRBD1 (5 bases). V was trimmed by 1 base and J by 4 bases, leaving 7 bases between them. Germline V gene data show CDR1 as MNHNS and CDR2 as SASEGT. This CDR3 is 14 amino acids long. The CDR3 region is CASSEVQGTGELFF. The CDR3 bases are TGTGCCAGCAGTGAAGTTCAGGGCACCGGGGAGCTGTTTTTT.

V usage is TRBV29-1 and J usage is TRBJ1-3, with TRBD1 as a possible D gene (5 bases). This CDR3 is 12 amino acids long. CDR1 and CDR2 from the germline V gene are SQVTM and ANQGSEA. V dropped 3 bases and J dropped 4 bases, with 7 bases sitting between them. The DNA for the CDR3 is TGCAGCGTTGATCGGGGGGGAAACACCATATATTTT. This sequence encodes CSVDRGGNTIYF.

The genes are TRBV29-1 and TRBJ2-3, with 7 bases fitting TRBD2. The CDR3 extends over 15 amino acids. Trimming at V came to 1 base and at J to 5 bases, leaving 9 bases not matched to a gene. Germline values: CDR1 SQVTM, CDR2 ANQGSEA. CDR3 DNA: TGCAGCGTTGAAGGAGTGGGAGGGCCCGGAGATACGCAGTATTTT. It codes for CSVEGVGGPGDTQYF.

This chain connects TRBV5-4 to TRBJ1-2; 8 bases map to TRBD1. This CDR3 is 14 amino acids long. V shed 6 bases and J 4 bases; nucleotides not matched to a gene: 8. Germline V gene lookup returns CDR1 SGHNT and CDR2 YYREEE (reference sequence). The CDR3 region is CASNPDRDGYGYTF. In nucleotides, the CDR3 is TGTGCCAGCAACCCGGACAGGGACGGCTATGGCTACACCTTC.

This clone was recorded a few times. The V call is TRBV15, the J call TRBJ1-3; tentative D call: TRBD1 (6 bases). Trimming cost V 0 bases and J 4 bases, with 10 bases left between them. The CDR3 spans 15 residues. Germline CDR1 LNHNV, CDR2 YYDKDF (reference sequence). CDR3 amino acids: CATSRDSTGGNTIYF. CDR3 sequence (DNA): TGTGCCACCAGCAGAGATAGTACAGGGGGAAACACCATATATTTT.

The V call is TRBV7-3, the J call TRBJ2-7, with D uncertain. Trimming cost V 4 bases and J 6 bases, with 16 bases left between them. This CDR3 region has 14 residues. The germline V gene has CDR1 SGHTA and CDR2 FQGTGA. The CDR3 protein is CASSSTSRSSEQYF. CDR3 bases: TGTGCCAGCAGCTCCACCAGCAGGTCGTCCGAGCAGTACTTC.

This clone was observed a few times. V usage is TRBV2 and J usage is TRBJ1-1; D not resolved. The CDR3 contains 13 residues. Germline CDR1 and CDR2: SNHLY and FYNNEI. V dropped 7 bases and J dropped 5 bases, with 14 bases sitting between them. The DNA for the CDR3 is TGTGCCAGCAAAGAGGGTTGGATAACTGAAGCTTTCTTT. Residues: CASKEGWITEAFF.

The genes are TRBV5-6 and TRBJ2-7; TRBD2 aligns across 7 bases. Germline assignment: CDR1 SGHDT and CDR2 YYEEEE. V gave up 0 bases and J gave up 6 bases; unmatched junction bases: 15. CDR3 length equals 17 residues. CDR3 DNA: TGTGCCAGCAGCTTGGCCTCGGCTAGCGGTTTTTCTCTCGAGCAGTACTTC. As protein: CASSLASASGFSLEQYF.

CDR3 nucleotide sequence: TGTGCCAGCAGCTTGGAAGGTAGCGCGTCCTACGAGCAGTACTTC. The encoded protein is CASSLEGSASYEQYF. The J gene is TRBJ2-7, the V gene TRBV5-5; a possible D gene is TRBD2 (5 bases). The CDR3 covers 15 residues. Trimming took off 0 bases at V and 1 base at J, with 11 bases between the two ends. Germline-derived CDR1 and CDR2 are SGHKS and YYEKEE (reference sequence).

V and J are TRBV7-2 and TRBJ1-3; maybe TRBD1 (6 bases). The CDR3 has 16 amino acids. The ends were cut back, 5 bases at V and 2 bases at J, with 16 bases in the middle. Germline V gives CDR1 SGHTA, CDR2 FQGNSA. CDR3 DNA sequence: TGTGCCAGCAGCCCCTCCGGCGAGGGGGCTGGAAACACCATATATTTT. Encoded protein: CASSPSGEGAGNTIYF. Supplemented by reference TRBV7-2 and TRBJ1-3, the full variable domain reads GAGVSQSPSNKVTEKGKDVELRCDPISGHTALYWYRQSLGQGLEFLIYFQGNSAPDKSGLPSDRFSAERTGGSVSTLTIQRTQQEDSAVYLCASSPSGEGAGNTIYFGEGSWLTVV.

This clone was counted between two and nine times. The rearrangement uses TRBV5-4 and TRBJ1-6; TRBD1 aligns across 8 bases. J gave up 9 bases and V 5 bases, and 4 bases lay outside the gene matches. Germline values: CDR1 SGHNT, CDR2 YYREEE (reference sequence). The CDR3 is 13 amino acids. CDR3 bases: TGTGCCAGCAGTCAGGACAGGGTTTCACCCCTCCACTTT. Its translation: CASSQDRVSPLHF.